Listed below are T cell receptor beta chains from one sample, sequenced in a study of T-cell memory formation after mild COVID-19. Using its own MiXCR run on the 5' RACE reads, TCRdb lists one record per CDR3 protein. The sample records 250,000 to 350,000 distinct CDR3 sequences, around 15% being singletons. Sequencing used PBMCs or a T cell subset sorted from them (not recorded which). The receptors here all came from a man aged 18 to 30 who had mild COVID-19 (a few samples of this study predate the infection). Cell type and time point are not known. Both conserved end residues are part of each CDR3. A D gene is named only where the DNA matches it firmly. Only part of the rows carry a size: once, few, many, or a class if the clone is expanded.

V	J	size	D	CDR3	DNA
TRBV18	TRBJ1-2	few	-	CASSLGNGIRYGYTF	TGTGCCAGCTCACTGGGGAACGGGATCCGTTATGGCTACACCTTC
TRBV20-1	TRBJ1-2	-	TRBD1	CSARPGQNYGYTF	TGCAGTGCAAGGCCGGGACAGAACTATGGCTACACCTTC
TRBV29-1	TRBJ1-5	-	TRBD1	CSPGQGECYSNQPQHF	TGCAGCCCTGGACAGGGGGAATGCTATAGCAATCAGCCCCAGCATTTT
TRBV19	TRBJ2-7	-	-	CASSAGVTYEQYF	TGTGCCAGTAGTGCAGGGGTTACCTACGAGCAGTACTTC
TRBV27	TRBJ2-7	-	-	CARALYEQYF	TGTGCCAGGGCCCTCTACGAGCAGTACTTC
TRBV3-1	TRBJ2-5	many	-	CASSPPWGGPETQYF	TGTGCCAGCAGCCCCCCGTGGGGGGGCCCGGAGACCCAGTACTTC
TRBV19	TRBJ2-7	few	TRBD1	CASSAGGSYEQYF	TGTGCCAGTAGCGCAGGGGGCTCCTACGAGCAGTACTTC
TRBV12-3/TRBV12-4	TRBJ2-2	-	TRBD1	CASTRTGGAGELFF	TGTGCCAGCACCCGGACAGGTGGGGCCGGGGAGCTGTTTTTT
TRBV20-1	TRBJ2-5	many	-	CSARPGHLQETQYF	TGCAGTGCTAGACCGGGACACCTCCAAGAGACCCAGTACTTC
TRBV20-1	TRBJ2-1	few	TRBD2	CSARLAGAYNEQFF	TGCAGTGCTAGACTAGCGGGGGCATACAATGAGCAGTTCTTC
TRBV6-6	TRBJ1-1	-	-	CASSYSQGRATLDTEAFF	TGTGCCAGCAGTTACTCTCAGGGCAGGGCAACTCTGGACACTGAAGCTTTCTTT
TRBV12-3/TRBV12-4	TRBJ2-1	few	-	CASSLASTYNEQFF	TGTGCCAGCAGTTTAGCTAGCACCTACAATGAGCAGTTCTTC
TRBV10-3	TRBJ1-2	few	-	CAINEDEWGGYTF	TGTGCCATCAACGAGGACGAGTGGGGAGGCTACACCTTC
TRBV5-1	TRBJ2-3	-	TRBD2	CASSLVLAGFTDTQYF	TGCGCCAGCAGCTTGGTTCTAGCGGGTTTCACAGATACGCAGTATTTT
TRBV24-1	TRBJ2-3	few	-	CATSDGGLTDTQYF	TGTGCCACCAGTGACGGGGGCCTCACAGATACGCAGTATTTT
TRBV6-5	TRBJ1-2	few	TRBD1	CASSPSGQLIYGYTF	TGTGCCAGCAGTCCTTCGGGACAGCTGATCTATGGCTACACCTTC
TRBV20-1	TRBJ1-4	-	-	CSARPQEREKLFF	TGCAGTGCTAGACCGCAGGAGCGAGAAAAACTGTTTTTT
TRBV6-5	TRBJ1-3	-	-	CASSYGVGTGNTIYF	TGTGCCAGCAGTTACGGGGTGGGAACTGGAAACACCATATATTTT
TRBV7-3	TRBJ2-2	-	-	CASSLSHNTGELFF	TGTGCCAGCAGCTTATCGCATAACACCGGGGAGCTGTTTTTT
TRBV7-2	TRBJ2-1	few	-	CASTVGGLYNEQFF	TGTGCCAGCACAGTAGGGGGACTATACAATGAGCAGTTCTTC
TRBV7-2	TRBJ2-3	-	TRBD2	CASSLVGLWERGGTDTQYF	TGTGCCAGCAGCTTAGTTGGTCTATGGGAGCGGGGGGGCACAGATACGCAGTATTTT
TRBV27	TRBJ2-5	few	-	CASSPKGETQYF	TGTGCCAGCAGTCCGAAAGGAGAGACCCAGTACTTC
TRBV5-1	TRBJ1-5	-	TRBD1	CASSSQMDRGHSNQPQHF	TGCGCCAGCAGCTCGCAGATGGACAGGGGACATAGCAATCAGCCCCAGCATTTT
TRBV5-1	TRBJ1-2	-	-	CASSPRGANYGYTF	TGCGCCAGCAGCCCCCGGGGTGCTAACTATGGCTACACCTTC
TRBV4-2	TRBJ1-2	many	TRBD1	CASSREGTGDGYTF	TGTGCCAGCAGCCGAGAAGGGACAGGGGACGGCTACACCTTC
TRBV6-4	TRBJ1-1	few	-	CASSDGNMNTEAFF	TGTGCCAGCAGTGACGGCAACATGAACACTGAAGCTTTCTTT
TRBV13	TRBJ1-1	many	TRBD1	CASSLGQLNTEAFF	TGTGCCAGCAGCTTGGGACAGTTGAACACTGAAGCTTTCTTT
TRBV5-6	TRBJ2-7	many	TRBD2	CASSLVSSGGYEQYF	TGTGCCAGCAGCTTGGTCTCTAGCGGGGGCTACGAGCAGTACTTC
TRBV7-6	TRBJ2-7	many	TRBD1	CASSLGTGYEQYF	TGTGCCAGCAGCTTAGGGACAGGCTACGAGCAGTACTTC
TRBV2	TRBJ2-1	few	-	CASSERRPQYNEQFF	TGTGCCAGCAGTGAACGACGTCCACAGTACAATGAGCAGTTCTTC
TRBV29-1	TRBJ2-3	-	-	CSVSDRTDTQYF	TGCAGCGTTTCGGACCGCACAGATACGCAGTATTTT
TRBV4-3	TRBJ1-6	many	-	CASSQGGTDGLDNSPLHF	TGCGCCAGCAGCCAAGGGGGTACGGACGGACTGGATAATTCACCCCTCCACTTT
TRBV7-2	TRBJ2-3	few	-	CASSLARFADTQYF	TGTGCCAGCAGCTTAGCTAGATTCGCAGATACGCAGTATTTT
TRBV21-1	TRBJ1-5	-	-	CASARTVPYSNQPQHF	TGTGCCAGCGCCCGGACTGTTCCATATAGCAATCAGCCCCAGCATTTT
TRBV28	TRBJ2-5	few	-	CASSSHGPQETQYF	TGTGCCAGCAGTTCCCATGGGCCTCAAGAGACCCAGTACTTC
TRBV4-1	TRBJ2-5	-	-	CASSQVGLIQETQYF	TGCGCCAGCAGCCAAGTCGGGCTAATCCAAGAGACCCAGTACTTC
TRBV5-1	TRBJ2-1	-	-	CASSLVGEGRDEQFF	TGCGCCAGCAGCTTGGTTGGAGAGGGGAGAGATGAGCAGTTCTTC
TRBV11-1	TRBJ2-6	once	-	CASSLAWGRLAGANVLTF	TGTGCCAGCAGTCTAGCGTGGGGTCGCCTGGCTGGGGCCAACGTCCTGACTTTC
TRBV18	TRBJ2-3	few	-	CASSPPAGRIDTQYF	TGTGCCAGCTCACCACCGGCGGGGCGGATAGATACGCAGTATTTT
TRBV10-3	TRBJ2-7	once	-	CAISDRGHEQYF	TGTGCCATCAGTGACAGGGGACACGAGCAGTACTTC
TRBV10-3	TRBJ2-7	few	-	CAISRDYEQYF	TGTGCCATCAGTAGGGACTACGAGCAGTACTTC
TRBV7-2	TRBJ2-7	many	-	CASSLGRAYEQYF	TGTGCCAGCAGCTTGGGCAGAGCCTACGAGCAGTACTTC
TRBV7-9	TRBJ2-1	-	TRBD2	CASSSRRSGGAMNEQFF	TGTGCCAGCAGCAGCCGCCGTAGCGGGGGGGCAATGAATGAGCAGTTCTTC